This T cell receptor (beta chain) came from a study of T cell responses to AZD1222 COVID-19 vaccine. Overall study findings and caveats: The repertoires were collected only after the peak T cell response. Seropositive status at baseline applied to only 5 or 6 AZD1222 recipients.

The CDR3 has 13 amino acids. CDR1 is MNHNS, CDR2 SASEGT, per germline. The V and J ends lost 2 bases and 4 bases respectively, with 8 bases between them. Worth noting for this clone: Its target is not known.

Assay used: immunoSEQ multiplex PCR; TCRdb lists only in-frame clones, some missing. The table records approximately 100,000 clones, just under 90% of them present only once. Sequences were derived from peripheral blood, sampled on day 0 of AZD1222 vaccination. The genes are TRBV6-1 and TRBJ1-2; D is possibly TRBD1 (6 bases). The receptor's source is an adult in good health. CDR3 in amino acids: CASSERGVYGYTF. The CDR3 DNA follows: TGTGCCAGCAGTGAAAGGGGGGTCTATGGCTACACCTTC.